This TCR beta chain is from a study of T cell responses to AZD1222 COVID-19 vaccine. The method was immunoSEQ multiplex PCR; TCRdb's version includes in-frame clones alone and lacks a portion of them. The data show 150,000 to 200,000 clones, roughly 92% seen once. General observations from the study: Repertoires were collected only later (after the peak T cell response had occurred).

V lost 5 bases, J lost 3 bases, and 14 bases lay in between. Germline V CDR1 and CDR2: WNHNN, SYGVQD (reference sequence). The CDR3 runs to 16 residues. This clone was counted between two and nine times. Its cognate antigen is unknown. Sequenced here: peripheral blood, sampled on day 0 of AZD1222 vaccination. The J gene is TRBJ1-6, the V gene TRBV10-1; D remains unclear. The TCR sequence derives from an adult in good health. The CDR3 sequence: CASSSSGRSYNSPLHF. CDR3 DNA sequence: TGCGCCAGCAGTTCCTCGGGGAGGAGCTATAATTCACCCCTCCACTTT.